Below are 14 T cell receptor beta chains sequenced from a single sample in a study of T cell responses to AZD1222 COVID-19 vaccine (dated by TCRdb to about 2021). The time point label corresponds to: baseline before first vaccination. Receptor libraries were prepared by the immunoSEQ multiplex PCR assay. TCRdb obtained this table from immuneACCESS and retained in-frame rearrangements with V and J assigned. These tables miss some clones; where compared with another copy, unresolved V genes account for less than half of the shortfall, and the remainder is unexplained. Here the sample has some 91,000 clones; 75% to 90% occur a single time. Around 2% of the sample belongs to the ten largest clones. Sequencing was performed on peripheral blood, taken on day 0 of AZD1222 vaccination. The receptors shown here come from an adult in good health.

V usage is TRBV7-8 and J usage is TRBJ1-2, with D tentatively TRBD1 (6 bases). V lost 1 base, J lost 8 bases, and 14 bases lay in between. Germline V lookup: CDR1 SGHVS, CDR2 FQNEAQ. This CDR3 region has 14 residues. The CDR3 is CASSLGGAASGYTF. The CDR3 DNA sequence: TGTGCCAGCAGCTTAGGGGGGGCAGCGAGCGGCTACACCTTC.

The V and J genes are TRBV6-5 and TRBJ2-7, with D perhaps matching TRBD2 (6 bases). V lost 7 bases and J 3 bases, leaving 16 bases between the germline ends. The CDR3 totals 14 residues. Looked up from germline, CDR1 is MNHEY and CDR2 is SVGAGI. For the CDR3, the DNA is TGTGCCAGCACCCCGGCGGGGAGTGGCTACGAGCAGTACTTC. Residues: CASTPAGSGYEQYF.

V gene TRBV3-1 (or the pseudogene TRBV3-2) combines with J gene TRBJ2-5; D is undetermined. Looked up from germline, CDR1 is LGHDT and CDR2 is YNNKEL (reference sequence). The CDR3 loop spans 15 amino acids. V lost 0 bases and J 1 base, leaving 9 bases between the germline ends. CDR3 loop: CASSQDPRSQETQYF. DNA for the CDR3: TGTGCCAGCAGCCAAGATCCGAGGAGCCAAGAGACCCAGTACTTC.

V and J are TRBV19 and TRBJ1-2, with TRBD1 identical over 7 bases. V lost 5 bases and J lost 2; bases outside the gene matches: 2. The CDR3 has 13 residues. Germline V gene lookup returns CDR1 LNHDA and CDR2 SQIVND (reference sequence). As DNA, the CDR3 is TGTGCCAGTAGTGAACAGGGGAACTATGGCTACACCTTC. Translation: CASSEQGNYGYTF.

The chain recombines TRBV4-3 with TRBJ1-6; D possibly corresponds to TRBD1 (6 bases). Trimming shortened V by 0 bases and J by 4 bases, and 7 bases separated the two germline ends. Germline V gene lookup returns CDR1 LGHNA and CDR2 YSLEER. This CDR3 contains 15 residues. The CDR3 loop is CASSQDTGYNSPLHF. DNA for the CDR3: TGCGCCAGCAGCCAAGATACAGGGTATAATTCACCCCTCCACTTT.

The chain recombines TRBV12-3 or TRBV12-4 with TRBJ1-3, with D hard to call. V was trimmed by 6 bases and J by 7 bases, leaving 13 bases between them. This CDR3 is 13 amino acids long. The CDR3 region is CASRPGQGNTIYF. CDR3 DNA sequence: TGTGCCAGCAGGCCCGGGCAAGGGAACACCATATATTTT.

The chain couples TRBV12-3 or TRBV12-4 to TRBJ1-2; D gene unclear. Trimming removed 8 bases at V and 4 bases at J, with 14 bases between. There are 13 residues in the CDR3. The CDR3: CASLFRQTYGYTF. CDR3 DNA sequence: TGTGCCAGCCTTTTTCGCCAGACCTATGGCTACACCTTC.

This rearrangement joins TRBV7-6 to TRBJ2-7, with TRBD1 matching 7 bases. In germline, CDR1 is SGHVS, CDR2 FNYEAQ. J was trimmed by 10 bases and V by 5 bases; bases with no gene match: 8. The CDR3 contains 12 residues. DNA for the CDR3: TGTGCCAGCAGCACGGGACAGTCGCATCAGTACTTC. Protein: CASSTGQSHQYF.

This clone was detected once. This chain connects TRBV4-2 to TRBJ2-2; 7 bases agree with TRBD1. The CDR3 runs to 16 residues. Germline lookup yields CDR1 LGHNA and CDR2 YNFKEQ. J was trimmed by 5 bases and V by 1 base; bases with no gene match: 7. This chain's CDR3 is CASSQGHGTETGELFF. CDR3 nucleotides: TGTGCCAGCAGCCAAGGGCACGGGACAGAGACCGGGGAGCTGTTTTTT.

This clone was detected only once. The chain uses TRBV6-2 or TRBV6-3 and TRBJ2-2; a weak D match, TRBD1 (5 bases). The V end was cut by 1 base, the J end by 1 base, with 13 bases between. Germline values: CDR1 MNHEY, CDR2 SVGEGT. The CDR3 is made up of 17 amino acids. The CDR3 region is CASSYWYPGLNTGELFF. Written as DNA, the CDR3 is TGTGCCAGCAGTTACTGGTACCCAGGGCTGAACACCGGGGAGCTGTTTTTT.

The V call is TRBV19, the J call TRBJ2-7; D gene unclear. Germline loops: CDR1 LNHDA, CDR2 SQIVND (reference sequence). V was pared by 3 bases and J by 2 bases, with 11 bases between. This CDR3 spans 14 amino acids. CDR3: CASSMAAPTYEQYF. CDR3 coding DNA: TGTGCCAGTAGTATGGCAGCGCCTACCTACGAGCAGTACTTC.

The V call is TRBV7-3, the J call TRBJ2-3; D may be TRBD2 (7 bases). V dropped 4 bases and J dropped 2 bases, with 16 bases sitting between them. The length of the CDR3 is 16 residues. CDR1 and CDR2 from the germline V gene are SGHTA and FQGTGA. Here the CDR3 DNA reads TGTGCCAGCAGCTCCTCCCGGGGGGCCACCACAGATACGCAGTATTTT. This translates into CASSSSRGATTDTQYF.

The chain is built from TRBV9 and TRBJ1-6; 8 bases are shared with TRBD1. The trim removed 4 bases at V and 15 bases at J, leaving 9 bases unmatched. There are 13 residues in the CDR3. Germline CDR1 is SGDLS and CDR2 is YYNGEE. In nucleotides, the CDR3 is TGTGCCAGCAGCCGACGGGGGACAGGAGACCTCCACTTT. Its translation is CASSRRGTGDLHF. Together with reference TRBV9 and TRBJ1-6, the CDR3 gives the full variable domain: DSGVTQTPKHLITATGQRVTLRCSPRSGDLSVYWYQQSLDQGLQFLIQYYNGEERAKGNILERFSAQQFPDLHSELNLSSLELGDSALYFCASSRRGTGDLHFGNGTRLTVT.

The chain employs TRBV4-3 and TRBJ2-5; D gene unclear. CDR1 LGHNA and CDR2 YSLEER come from the germline V gene. V lost 0 bases to trimming and J lost 6 bases, with 8 bases between them. The CDR3 contains 13 residues. For the CDR3, the DNA is TGCGCCAGCAGCCAAGATCGAGGACAGACCCAGTACTTC. It encodes CASSQDRGQTQYF.